Shown below are 5 T cell receptor beta chains from a single sample sequenced in a study of Graves' ophthalmopathy and Graves' hyperthyroidism. From RNA, the CDR3 regions of TCR beta chains were amplified and sequenced. In the first round, RT-PCR was carried out with HTBI primers, and a multiplex PCR formed the second round. TCRdb re-analysed the multiplex PCR reads in MiXCR, keeping a single row per CDR3 protein. Among just over 400,000 distinct CDR3 sequences listed, around a fifth were seen once. Material for sequencing was peripheral blood. Source of these receptors: a woman younger than 30 with stable Graves' hyperthyroidism.

Only one count was recorded for this clonotype. V gene TRBV28 combines with J gene TRBJ1-1; 8 nucleotides line up with TRBD1. The germline gives CDR1 MDHEN, CDR2 SYDVKM. The CDR3 sequence is 16 residues long. J was trimmed by 4 bases and V by 3 bases; bases with no gene match: 10. CDR3 region: CASSLESGGPSTEAFF. In nucleotides, the CDR3 is TGTGCCAGCAGTTTGGAGTCAGGGGGCCCCAGCACTGAAGCTTTCTTT. Full variable domain (missing parts from reference TRBV28 and TRBJ1-1): DVKVTQSSRYLVKRTGEKVFLECVQDMDHENMFWYRQDPGLGLRLIYFSYDVKMKEKGDIPEGYSVSREKKERFSLILESASTNQTSMYLCASSLESGGPSTEAFFGQGTRLTVV.

This clonotype was seen at least ten times. The chain is built from TRBV20-1 and TRBJ2-5, with D unresolved. Trimming removed 5 bases at V and 2 bases at J, with 9 bases between. Germline CDR1 reads DFQATT; CDR2 reads SNEGSKA (reference sequence). The CDR3 extends over 12 amino acids. The DNA of the CDR3 is TGCAGTGCTGTCCGACTGCAAGAGACCCAGTACTTC. The encoded protein is CSAVRLQETQYF.

The V call is TRBV12-3 or TRBV12-4, the J call TRBJ1-1; 9 bases agree with TRBD1. With 6 bases clipped from V and 5 bases from J, the junction kept 13 bases outside the gene matches. The CDR3 has 16 amino acids. The CDR3 reads CASRRITQGAWTEAFF. In DNA form, the CDR3 reads TGTGCCAGCAGGCGAATAACACAGGGGGCATGGACTGAAGCTTTCTTT.

Of note for this clonotype: This could be a read error, since a much larger clone is one nucleotide away. V and J are TRBV6-1 and TRBJ2-7, with 11 bases lining up with TRBD2. CDR1 is MNHNS, CDR2 SASEGT, per germline. The CDR3 has 15 residues. The CDR3 nucleotides are TGTGCCAGCAAAACCGGGACTAGCGGCTCCTACAAGCAGTACTTC. Protein product: CASKTGTSGSYKQYF.

The rearrangement joins TRBV7-8 to TRBJ1-5; D remains unclear. The CDR3 extends over 13 amino acids. CDR1 is SGHVS and CDR2 is FQNEAQ in the germline V gene. With 5 bases removed from V and 10 bases from J, the gap between germline ends came to 15 bases. In DNA form, the CDR3 reads TGTGCCAGCAGCCCCAACCTCCCCCTCCCCCAGCATTTT. This translates into CASSPNLPLPQHF.